This T cell receptor (beta chain) emerged from a study of T cell changes during pregnancy in multiple sclerosis. Sequenced by immunoSEQ multiplex PCR; TCRdb stores in-frame clones only, minus some. Here the sample spans about 40,000 clones, under 95% being singletons. Between the trimmed V and J ends, which lost 0 bases and 1 base, there was a span of 6 bases. The CDR3 sequence is 14 residues long. In germline, CDR1 is SQVTM, CDR2 ANQGSEA. This sequence joins TRBV29-1 and TRBJ2-2; D uncertain. The source was CD8+ T cells from peripheral blood mononuclear cells, collected in the third trimester of pregnancy. This sequence was found in a female donor with multiple sclerosis, enrolled in a pregnancy study. CDR3 sequence reads: CSVEDSENTGELFF. DNA of the CDR3: TGCAGCGTTGAAGATTCAGAGAACACCGGGGAGCTGTTTTTT.